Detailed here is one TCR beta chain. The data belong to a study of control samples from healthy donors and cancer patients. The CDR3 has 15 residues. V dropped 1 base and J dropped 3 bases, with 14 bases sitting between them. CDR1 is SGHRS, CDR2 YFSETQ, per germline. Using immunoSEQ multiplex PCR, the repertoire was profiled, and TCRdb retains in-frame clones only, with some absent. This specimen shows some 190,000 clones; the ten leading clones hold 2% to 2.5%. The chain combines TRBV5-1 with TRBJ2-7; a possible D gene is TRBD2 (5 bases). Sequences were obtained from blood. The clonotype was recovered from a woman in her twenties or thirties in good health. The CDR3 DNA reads TGCGCCAGCAGCTTGCGCTCTGTTAGCGACTACGAGCAGTACTTC. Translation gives CASSLRSVSDYEQYF.